The 29 T cell receptor beta chains given below trace back to one sample, sequenced in a study of cytomegalovirus exposure and HLA in healthy donors. Primers for the PCR totalled 60 Vbeta and 13 Jbeta. The method was immunoSEQ multiplex PCR; TCRdb's version includes in-frame clones alone and lacks a portion of them. The top ten clones hold around 5.2% of a sample with about 150,000 clones, around 80% of them seen once. Sample: PBMCs. Every receptor here comes from a woman between 35 and 50 years old in good health and CMV-seropositive.

This chain uses TRBV18 with TRBJ1-2; the match to TRBD1 covers 7 bases. Germline V gene sequence: CDR1 KGHSH, CDR2 LQKENI. V was pared by 2 bases and J by 6 bases, with 6 bases of the junction left unmatched. The CDR3 totals 14 residues. DNA for the CDR3: TGTGCCAGCTCACCAACAGGGGAAGGACATGGCTACACCTTC. Residues: CASSPTGEGHGYTF.

The V call is TRBV5-6, the J call TRBJ2-7; D is perhaps TRBD2 (6 bases). CDR1 and CDR2 from the germline V gene are SGHDT and YYEEEE. Trimming shortened V by 1 base and J by 4 bases, and 15 bases separated the two germline ends. This CDR3 comprises 15 residues. The CDR3 region is CASSLSPGSGYEQYF. The CDR3 DNA follows: TGTGCCAGCAGCTTGAGTCCCGGGAGTGGGTACGAGCAGTACTTC. The full variable domain, in which reference TRBV5-6 and TRBJ2-7 provide the parts outside the CDR3, is DAGVTQSPTHLIKTRGQQVTLRCSPKSGHDTVSWYQQALGQGPQFIFQYYEEEERQRGNFPDRFSGHQFPNYSSELNVNALLLGDSALYLCASSLSPGSGYEQYFGPGTRLTVT.

The chain uses TRBV5-1 and TRBJ2-7; 13 nucleotides align to TRBD2. Germline-derived CDR1 and CDR2 are SGHRS and YFSETQ. The CDR3 is made up of 16 amino acids. Trimming removed 4 bases from V and 2 bases from J; junction bases left unmatched: 6. In DNA, the CDR3 is TGCGCCAGCAGCAGAGGGACTAGCGGGATTACCTACGAGCAGTACTTC. Translated: CASSRGTSGITYEQYF.

The chain links TRBV28 to TRBJ2-3; 9 positions match TRBD1. V lost 11 bases, J lost 3 bases, and 9 bases stayed unmatched. Germline CDR1 MDHEN, CDR2 SYDVKM. The CDR3 covers 14 residues. The DNA of the CDR3 is TGTGCCGGATCGACAGGGGGAGAGACAGATACGCAGTATTTT. This sequence encodes CAGSTGGETDTQYF.

V usage is TRBV28 and J usage is TRBJ1-5, with unresolved D. The V end was cut by 2 bases, the J end by 3 bases, with 8 bases between. CDR3 length: 14 amino acids. Germline loops: CDR1 MDHEN, CDR2 SYDVKM. CDR3 residues: CASSLKLNNQPQHF. The DNA for the CDR3 is TGTGCCAGCAGTTTAAAGCTTAACAATCAGCCCCAGCATTTT.

The chain carries TRBV11-3 and TRBJ2-7, with D perhaps matching TRBD2 (7 bases). This CDR3 is 14 amino acids long. The ends were cut back, 3 bases at V and 6 bases at J, with 15 bases in the middle. Germline V gene sequence: CDR1 SGHNT, CDR2 YENEEA. This CDR3 is CASSFLAGEGEQYF. As DNA, the CDR3 is TGTGCCAGCAGCTTTCTCGCAGGGGAGGGCGAGCAGTACTTC.

The chain combines TRBV5-1 with TRBJ2-7; 9 nucleotides match TRBD2. The CDR3 covers 16 residues. CDR1 is SGHRS and CDR2 is YFSETQ in the germline V gene. The trim removed 1 base at V and 7 bases at J, leaving 12 bases unmatched. Here the CDR3 DNA reads TGCGCCAGCAGCTTGAGGGCGGGAGGGCCGTTCGGGGAGCAGTACTTC. Its translation is CASSLRAGGPFGEQYF.

V and J are TRBV5-4 and TRBJ2-3, with TRBD1 identical over 9 bases. Germline CDR1 SGHNT, CDR2 YYREEE (reference sequence). This CDR3 spans 16 amino acids. The J segment lost 4 bases and the V segment lost 3 bases, leaving 9 bases of the junction unmatched. CDR3 nucleotide sequence: TGTGCCAGCAGCTCACCTTGGACAGGGGCCTCAGATACGCAGTATTTT. The encoded protein is CASSSPWTGASDTQYF.

The CDR3 DNA follows: TGCAGCGGGGGGACTAGCGGGAGAGGGGGTGAGACCCAGTACTTC. Protein product: CSGGTSGRGGETQYF. This chain joins TRBV29-1 and TRBJ2-5, with TRBD2 identical over 14 bases. This CDR3 spans 15 amino acids. V lost 7 bases and J lost 5; bases outside the gene matches: 9. Germline CDR1 and CDR2: SQVTM and ANQGSEA.

V usage is TRBV27 and J usage is TRBJ1-2; D perhaps matches TRBD1 (6 bases). V was clipped by 5 bases and J by 8 bases, with 15 bases between them. This CDR3 has 13 amino acids. CDR1 MNHEY and CDR2 SMNVEV come from the germline V gene (reference sequence). The chain's CDR3 is CASSPGGARGYTF. CDR3 bases: TGTGCCAGCAGTCCGGGGGGCGCACGAGGCTACACCTTC.

This rearrangement joins TRBV7-9 to TRBJ2-1; 8 bases match TRBD2. Germline CDR1 SEHNR, CDR2 FQNEAQ (reference sequence). This CDR3 region has 15 residues. J was trimmed by 5 bases and V by 3 bases; bases with no gene match: 6. CDR3 in DNA: TGTGCCAGCAGCTTTTGGCGGGAGGATAACAATGAGCAGTTCTTC. Encoded protein: CASSFWREDNNEQFF.

In this sample, this clone turned up a few times. The rearrangement uses TRBV19 and TRBJ1-1, with D possibly matching TRBD1 (5 bases). V dropped 3 bases and J dropped 6 bases, with 8 bases sitting between them. This CDR3 contains 12 residues. Germline V gene data show CDR1 as LNHDA and CDR2 as SQIVND (reference sequence). CDR3 DNA sequence: TGTGCCAGTAGTATTAGGGGCCCTGAAGCTTTCTTT. Protein product: CASSIRGPEAFF.

The chain carries TRBV27 and TRBJ2-1; D unclear. The CDR3 is 14 residues long. CDR1 is MNHEY and CDR2 is SMNVEV in the germline V gene (reference sequence). Trimming took off 5 bases at V and 5 bases at J, with 13 bases between the two ends. CDR3 DNA sequence: TGTGCCAGCAGTACCCGTCCCTATGACAATGAGCAGTTCTTC. Translating gives CASSTRPYDNEQFF.

This clone was found once. The chain combines TRBV6-5 with TRBJ1-1; 8 bases line up with TRBD1. The CDR3 loop spans 14 amino acids. Unmatched junction bases numbered 3, after V lost 2 bases and J lost 4 bases. Germline V lookup: CDR1 MNHEY, CDR2 SVGAGI. CDR3 residues: CASSYQGAGTEAFF. The DNA of the CDR3 is TGTGCCAGCAGTTACCAGGGGGCTGGCACTGAAGCTTTCTTT.

This clone was counted a single time. The chain recombines TRBV4-2 with TRBJ2-5; D perhaps matches TRBD2 (6 bases). Looked up from germline, CDR1 is LGHNA and CDR2 is YNFKEQ. The CDR3 runs 16 residues. Trimming took off 0 bases at V and 5 bases at J, with 16 bases between the two ends. The CDR3 spells CASSQEKGTSGETQYF. The CDR3 DNA reads as TGTGCCAGCAGCCAAGAAAAGGGGACCAGCGGGGAGACCCAGTACTTC.

The chain employs TRBV7-6 and TRBJ2-7, with TRBD1 identical over 11 bases. Germline values: CDR1 SGHVS, CDR2 FNYEAQ. The V gene end was trimmed by 5 bases and the J gene end by 2 bases; junction bases not matched to a gene: 5. This CDR3 spans 15 amino acids. CDR3 DNA: TGTGCCAGCAGCGTGGGACAGGGGGAGACCTACGAGCAGTACTTC. Translating gives CASSVGQGETYEQYF.

This sequence joins TRBV18 and TRBJ2-7; D gene uncertain. This CDR3 is built from 13 residues. The germline CDR1 and CDR2 sequences are KGHSH and LQKENI. V gave up 3 bases and J gave up 1 base, with 7 bases separating them. The CDR3 spells CASSPPSSYEQYF. In DNA, the CDR3 is TGTGCCAGCTCACCTCCCTCTTCCTACGAGCAGTACTTC.

Written as DNA, the CDR3 is TGTGCCAGCAGTTTTGGCGGGAGTGCAGATACGCAGTATTTT. Its protein is CASSFGGSADTQYF. The chain links TRBV27 to TRBJ2-3; 7 bases map to TRBD2. The germline CDR1 and CDR2 sequences are MNHEY and SMNVEV (reference sequence). J lost 4 bases, V lost 3 bases, and 4 bases had no gene match. The CDR3 runs 14 residues.

The chain employs TRBV4-1 and TRBJ1-5, with unresolved D. The CDR3 contains 15 residues. From germline, CDR1 is MGHRA and CDR2 YSYEKL. The germline V and J ends were trimmed by 4 bases and 2 bases, with 12 bases remaining between them. The CDR3 is CASSPGGWGNQPQHF. CDR3 nucleotide sequence: TGCGCCAGCAGCCCTGGCGGGTGGGGCAATCAGCCCCAGCATTTT.

This clone was recorded only once. This sequence joins TRBV27 and TRBJ1-2, with TRBD1 identical over 7 bases. Germline CDR1 and CDR2: MNHEY and SMNVEV (reference sequence). Trimming cost V 6 bases and J 2 bases; bases outside gene matches: 9. The CDR3 extends over 15 amino acids. CDR3 bases: TGTGCCAGCAGCCGGACAGGTTGGAGCAACTATGGCTACACCTTC. Translating it yields CASSRTGWSNYGYTF.

The DNA for the CDR3 is TGTGCCAGCAGAGTGACAGGGAGCTCCTACAATGAGCAGTTCTTC. Residues: CASRVTGSSYNEQFF. The J gene is TRBJ2-1, the V gene TRBV28, with TRBD1 identical over 7 bases. The CDR3 extends over 15 amino acids. Germline V gene data show CDR1 as MDHEN and CDR2 as SYDVKM. J gave up 0 bases and V 6 bases, and 5 bases lay outside the gene matches.

The V gene is TRBV5-1, the J gene TRBJ1-3; the D gene is possibly TRBD1 (5 bases). The CDR3 loop spans 15 amino acids. Germline V gene data show CDR1 as SGHRS and CDR2 as YFSETQ. Deletions cut 4 bases from V and 0 bases from J, with 11 bases between. CDR3 in DNA: TGCGCCAGCAGCCTCGGGACTAGCTCTGGAAACACCATATATTTT. It yields the protein CASSLGTSSGNTIYF.

The chain couples TRBV7-9 to TRBJ2-5; no clear D. Trimming took 3 bases from V and 5 from J, leaving 7 bases between them. The V gene's germline CDR1 is SEHNR and CDR2 FQNEAQ (reference sequence). CDR3 size: 12 residues. The CDR3 DNA follows: TGTGCCAGCAGCTTCTCCAGTGAGACCCAGTACTTC. It yields the protein CASSFSSETQYF.

The sample holds a few counts of this clone. CDR3 in amino acids: CASMVSGFNQPQHF. The CDR3 DNA follows: TGTGCCAGCATGGTCTCAGGGTTCAATCAGCCCCAGCATTTT. The rearrangement joins TRBV28 to TRBJ1-5, with D possibly TRBD1 on 5 matching bases. The ends were cut back, 7 bases at V and 3 bases at J, with 13 bases in the middle. The CDR3 has 14 residues. Germline V gene sequence: CDR1 MDHEN, CDR2 SYDVKM.

In its sample, this clone was seen a few times. The gene calls are TRBV10-3 and TRBJ2-1, with D possibly being TRBD2 (6 bases). Germline V gene lookup returns CDR1 ENHRY and CDR2 SYGVKD. CDR3 length: 11 amino acids. V gave up 4 bases and J gave up 16 bases, with 14 bases separating them. In nucleotides, the CDR3 is TGTGCCATCAGTGGGGACTCCCGCCGTTTCTTC. Translating gives CAISGDSRRFF.

The V and J genes are TRBV5-4 and TRBJ2-7; TRBD1 matches 7 bases. This CDR3 region has 15 residues. Germline values: CDR1 SGHNT, CDR2 YYREEE (reference sequence). With V trimmed by 4 bases and J by 3 bases, 10 bases remained unmatched. The CDR3 sequence is CASSADREGNYEQYF. Written as DNA, the CDR3 is TGTGCCAGCAGCGCAGACAGGGAAGGCAACTACGAGCAGTACTTC.

V is TRBV6-1 and J is TRBJ2-3, with D perhaps matching TRBD1 (6 bases). The CDR3 contains 16 residues. The germline CDR1 and CDR2 sequences are MNHNS and SASEGT. Trimming took 2 bases from V and 0 from J, leaving 12 bases between them. In DNA form, the CDR3 reads TGTGCCAGCAGTGAAAACCCAGGGGCTAGCACAGATACGCAGTATTTT. The encoded protein is CASSENPGASTDTQYF.

This clone was recorded once. The chain recombines TRBV2 with TRBJ2-1; D gene unclear. The CDR3 consists of 15 residues. V shed 4 bases and J shed 0 bases, with 10 bases lying between them. The germline V gene has CDR1 SNHLY and CDR2 FYNNEI. This CDR3 is CASSAYISSYNEQFF. In DNA, the CDR3 is TGTGCCAGCAGTGCTTATATTAGCTCCTACAATGAGCAGTTCTTC.

The chain couples TRBV7-8 to TRBJ2-1; D gene unclear. Germline V gene sequence: CDR1 SGHVS, CDR2 FQNEAQ. This CDR3 contains 14 residues. Trimming cost V 1 base and J 7 bases, with 11 bases left between them. CDR3 amino acids: CASSLGSSPNEQFF. CDR3 bases: TGTGCCAGCAGCTTAGGGTCGAGCCCAAATGAGCAGTTCTTC.